This is a list of T cell receptor beta chains from one sample in a study of blood T cell repertoires in COVID-19. The data were produced by immunoSEQ multiplex PCR, yet TCRdb's version contains in-frame clones alone and is incomplete. The table has about 200,000 clones, 84% seen once; the top ten hold approximately 8.1%. Sequenced sample: peripheral blood. These receptors were collected from a woman between 45 and 65 years old with active or convalescent COVID-19. The CDR3 runs from the conserved cysteine through the conserved F or W. The order of the fields is V gene, clone size, J gene, D gene, CDR3 protein, CDR3 DNA. D genes are given only for firm matches. A clone size is listed for some rows: how often the clone was seen (once, few, many), or a class if it is expanded.

TRBV11-2	NA	TRBJ2-5	TRBD2	CASSPRGGGTSSQTQYF	TGTGCCAGCAGCCCGCGGGGAGGCGGGACTAGCAGCCAGACCCAGTACTTC
TRBV19	NA	TRBJ2-3	NA	CASSNSQWSSTDTQYF	TGTGCCAGTAGTAACTCGCAGTGGAGCAGCACAGATACGCAGTATTTT
TRBV2	NA	TRBJ2-3	NA	CASFYRGGHVRTDTQYF	TGTGCCAGTTTTTACCGAGGTGGCCACGTCCGCACAGATACGCAGTATTTT
TRBV16	NA	TRBJ1-2	NA	CASSQWDSQRYGYTF	TGTGCCAGCAGCCAATGGGACTCCCAGAGGTATGGCTACACCTTC
TRBV6-5	NA	TRBJ2-5	TRBD1	CASSHRGYQETQYF	TGTGCCAGCAGTCACAGGGGCTACCAAGAGACCCAGTACTTC
TRBV5-4	NA	TRBJ2-6	TRBD1	CASSSQGWVIAGANVLTF	TGTGCCAGCAGCTCACAGGGGTGGGTGATAGCTGGGGCCAACGTCCTGACTTTC
TRBV5-4	once	TRBJ1-4	NA	CASSLGALDNEKLFF	TGTGCCAGCAGCCTTGGAGCTTTAGATAATGAAAAACTGTTTTTT
TRBV11-2	NA	TRBJ1-2	NA	CASSVGTVPNYGYTF	TGTGCCAGCAGCGTCGGGACTGTTCCTAACTATGGCTACACCTTC
TRBV4-2	few	TRBJ2-1	NA	CASSPGIRDNEQFF	TGTGCCAGCAGCCCAGGGATCAGGGACAATGAGCAGTTCTTC
TRBV27	NA	TRBJ2-7	NA	CASSRIVGQGTSYEQYF	TGTGCCAGCAGTCGCATTGTCGGGCAGGGGACCTCCTACGAGCAGTACTTC
TRBV6-5	NA	TRBJ2-3	NA	CASSRTATDTQYF	TGTGCCAGCAGTCGGACTGCCACAGATACGCAGTATTTT
TRBV7-3	NA	TRBJ2-7	NA	CASSRSGAGVQYF	TGTGCCAGCAGCCGCTCGGGGGCGGGAGTACAGTACTTC
TRBV5-4	NA	TRBJ1-1	TRBD1	CASRRTGVNTEAFF	TGTGCCAGTCGTCGAACAGGGGTGAACACTGAAGCTTTCTTT
TRBV5-1	NA	TRBJ2-2	NA	CASSLAFSNTGELFF	TGCGCCAGCAGCTTGGCCTTCAGTAACACCGGGGAGCTGTTTTTT
TRBV4-2	NA	TRBJ2-1	TRBD2	CASSQSSGRSSYNEQFF	TGTGCCAGCAGCCAGAGCAGCGGGAGGAGCTCCTACAATGAGCAGTTCTTC
TRBV27	once	TRBJ2-1	NA	CASSLTPRAPYNEQFF	TGTGCCAGCAGTTTAACCCCGCGAGCGCCCTACAATGAGCAGTTCTTC
TRBV19	NA	TRBJ2-4	NA	CASSDRNIQYF	TGTGCCAGTAGCGACAGAAACATTCAGTACTTC
TRBV9	NA	TRBJ2-1	NA	CASSPADYPHEQFF	TGTGCCAGCAGCCCCGCCGACTATCCACATGAGCAGTTCTTC
TRBV5-4	NA	TRBJ1-4	NA	CASSLRGSNEKLFF	TGTGCCAGCAGCTTGCGGGGAAGTAATGAAAAACTGTTTTTT
TRBV6-2/TRBV6-3	few	TRBJ1-2	NA	CASSAAMTNYGYTF	TGTGCCAGCAGTGCCGCGATGACTAACTATGGCTACACCTTC
TRBV4-1	NA	TRBJ1-5	NA	CASSQDFRAGGQPQHF	TGCGCCAGCAGCCAAGATTTCCGGGCAGGAGGTCAGCCCCAGCATTTT
TRBV6-2/TRBV6-3	NA	TRBJ2-3	TRBD2	CASSPWGSGAADTQYF	TGTGCCAGCAGCCCCTGGGGTAGCGGGGCCGCAGATACGCAGTATTTT
TRBV5-1	NA	TRBJ1-1	NA	CASSVPGEGVTFF	TGCGCCAGCAGCGTCCCGGGGGAGGGGGTGACTTTCTTT
TRBV4-1	NA	TRBJ1-6	NA	CASSQDGGRLNSPLHF	TGCGCCAGCAGCCAAGATGGGGGCAGGCTAAATTCACCCCTCCACTTT
TRBV19	few	TRBJ1-6	TRBD1	CASSPTGTPNSPLHF	TGTGCCAGTAGTCCGACAGGGACTCCAAATTCACCCCTCCACTTT
TRBV15	many	TRBJ1-2	TRBD1	CATSLSDRGVRGYTF	TGTGCCACCAGCCTGTCCGACAGGGGAGTGCGGGGCTACACCTTC
TRBV18	NA	TRBJ1-5	NA	CASSPAPAGQQPQHF	TGTGCCAGCTCACCAGCTCCGGCAGGGCAACAGCCCCAGCATTTT
TRBV24-1	NA	TRBJ1-2	NA	CATSGRGNYGYTF	TGTGCCACCAGTGGCAGGGGAAACTATGGCTACACCTTC
TRBV24-1	NA	TRBJ2-2	NA	CATSDLRRRPDTGELFF	TGTGCCACCAGTGATTTAAGGAGGAGGCCCGACACCGGGGAGCTGTTTTTT
TRBV21-1	NA	TRBJ2-4	NA	CASSSHRDRYF	TGTGCCAGCAGCAGCCACCGGGACAGATACTTC
TRBV5-1	NA	TRBJ1-3	TRBD1	CASSSGRQGGGNTIYF	TGCGCCAGCAGCTCGGGACGACAGGGAGGTGGAAACACCATATATTTT
TRBV30	NA	TRBJ1-6	NA	CAWRETIGALHF	TGTGCCTGGAGGGAGACCATCGGAGCCCTCCACTTT
TRBV19	NA	TRBJ2-6	NA	CASRKGAISGANVLTF	TGTGCCAGTAGAAAAGGGGCGATCTCTGGGGCCAACGTCCTGACTTTC
TRBV21-1	NA	TRBJ1-1	NA	CASSVQGEAFF	TGTGCCAGCAGCGTACAGGGAGAAGCTTTCTTT
TRBV9	NA	TRBJ2-1	NA	CASSVEGRFANEQFF	TGTGCCAGCAGCGTAGAAGGGAGGTTCGCCAATGAGCAGTTCTTC
TRBV7-4	once	TRBJ1-5	NA	CASDPPDRGNQPQHF	TGTGCCAGCGACCCCCCGGACCGAGGGAATCAGCCCCAGCATTTT
TRBV5-5	NA	TRBJ2-3	NA	CASSLIRVGGTDTQYF	TGTGCCAGCAGCTTGATCCGGGTAGGAGGAACAGATACGCAGTATTTT
TRBV19	NA	TRBJ2-5	TRBD2	CASSIVSAGEETQYF	TGTGCCAGTAGTATAGTATCAGCGGGGGAAGAGACCCAGTACTTC
TRBV5-6	NA	TRBJ2-1	TRBD2	CASSSEGLAGYYNEQFF	TGTGCCAGCAGCTCCGAGGGACTAGCGGGATACTACAATGAGCAGTTCTTC
TRBV5-4	NA	TRBJ1-4	TRBD1	CASSTGVEEKLFF	TGTGCCAGCAGCACAGGGGTGGAAGAAAAACTGTTTTTT
TRBV2	NA	TRBJ2-7	NA	CASKAEVFEQYF	TGTGCCAGCAAGGCAGAGGTCTTTGAGCAGTACTTC
TRBV7-2	NA	TRBJ1-2	NA	CASSPQTVKGIYGYTF	TGTGCCAGCAGCCCACAGACAGTTAAGGGCATCTATGGCTACACCTTC
TRBV24-1	NA	TRBJ2-5	NA	CATSDFTGETQYF	TGTGCCACCAGTGATTTTACCGGAGAGACCCAGTACTTC
TRBV29-1	NA	TRBJ2-5	NA	CSVSTDSMGETQYF	TGCAGCGTTTCGACAGATTCGATGGGGGAGACCCAGTACTTC
TRBV6-5	NA	TRBJ1-2	NA	CASSRRGTYGYTF	TGTGCCAGCAGCCGTAGGGGGACCTATGGCTACACCTTC
TRBV5-1	NA	TRBJ2-5	NA	CASSLAAKEIRETQYF	TGCGCCAGCAGCTTGGCCGCGAAAGAAATCCGGGAGACCCAGTACTTC
TRBV29-1	NA	TRBJ2-7	TRBD2	CSVEGPGGHEQYF	TGCAGCGTTGAAGGACCGGGGGGGCACGAGCAGTACTTC
TRBV6-5	few	TRBJ2-7	NA	CASTGTSYEQYF	TGTGCCAGCACCGGGACTTCCTACGAGCAGTACTTC
TRBV5-4	NA	TRBJ1-1	NA	CASSFDSPTEAFF	TGTGCCAGCAGCTTTGATAGCCCCACTGAAGCTTTCTTT